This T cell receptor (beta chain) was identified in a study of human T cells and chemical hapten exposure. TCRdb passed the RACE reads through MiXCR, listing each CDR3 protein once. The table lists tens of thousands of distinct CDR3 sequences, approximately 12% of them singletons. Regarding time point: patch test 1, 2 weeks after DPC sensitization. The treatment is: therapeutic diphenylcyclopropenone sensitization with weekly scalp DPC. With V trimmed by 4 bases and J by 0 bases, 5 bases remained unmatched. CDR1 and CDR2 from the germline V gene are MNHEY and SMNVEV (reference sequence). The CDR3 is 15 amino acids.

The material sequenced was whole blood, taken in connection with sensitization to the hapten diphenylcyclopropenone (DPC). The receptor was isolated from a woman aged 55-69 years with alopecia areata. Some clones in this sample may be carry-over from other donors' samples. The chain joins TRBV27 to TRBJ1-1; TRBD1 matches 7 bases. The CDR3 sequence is CASSSPTGVNTEAFF. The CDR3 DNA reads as TGTGCCAGCAGTTCTCCAACAGGGGTGAACACTGAAGCTTTCTTT.